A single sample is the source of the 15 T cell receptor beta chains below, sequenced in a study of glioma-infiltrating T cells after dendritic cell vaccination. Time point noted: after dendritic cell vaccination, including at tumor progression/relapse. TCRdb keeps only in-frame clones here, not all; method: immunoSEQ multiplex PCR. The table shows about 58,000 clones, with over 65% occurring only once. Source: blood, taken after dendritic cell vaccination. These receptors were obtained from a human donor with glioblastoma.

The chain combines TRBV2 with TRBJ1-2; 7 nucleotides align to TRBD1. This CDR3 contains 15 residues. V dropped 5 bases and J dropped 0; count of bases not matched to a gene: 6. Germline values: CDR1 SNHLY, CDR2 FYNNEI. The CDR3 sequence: CASSSTGFSNYGYTF. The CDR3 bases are TGTGCCAGCAGTTCGACAGGGTTTTCTAACTATGGCTACACCTTC.

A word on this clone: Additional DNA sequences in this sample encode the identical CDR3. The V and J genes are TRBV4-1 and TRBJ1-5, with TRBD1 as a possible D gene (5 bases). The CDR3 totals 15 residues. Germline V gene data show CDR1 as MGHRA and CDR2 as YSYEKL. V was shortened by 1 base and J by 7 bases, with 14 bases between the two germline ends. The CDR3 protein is CASSQVAGGGQPQHF. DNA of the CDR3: TGCGCCAGCAGCCAAGTAGCGGGGGGAGGACAGCCCCAGCATTTT.

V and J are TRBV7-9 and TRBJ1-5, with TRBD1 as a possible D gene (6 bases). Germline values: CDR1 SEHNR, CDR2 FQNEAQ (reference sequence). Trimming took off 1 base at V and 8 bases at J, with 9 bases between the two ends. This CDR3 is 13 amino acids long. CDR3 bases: TGTGCCAGCAGCTTAGGAGGGGGTGAGCCCCAGCATTTT. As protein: CASSLGGGEPQHF.

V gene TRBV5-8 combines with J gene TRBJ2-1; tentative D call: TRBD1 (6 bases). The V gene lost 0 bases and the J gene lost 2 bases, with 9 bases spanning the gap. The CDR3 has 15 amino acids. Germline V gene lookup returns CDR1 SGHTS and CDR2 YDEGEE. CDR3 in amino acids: CASSLGQGTYNEQFF. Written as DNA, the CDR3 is TGTGCCAGCAGCTTGGGTCAGGGGACCTACAATGAGCAGTTCTTC.

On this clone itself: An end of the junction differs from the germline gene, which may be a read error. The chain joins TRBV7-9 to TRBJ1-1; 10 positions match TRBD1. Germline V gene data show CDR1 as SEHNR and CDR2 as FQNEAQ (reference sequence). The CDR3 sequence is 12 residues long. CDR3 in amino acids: CASRVTGGPKAF. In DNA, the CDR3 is TGTGCCAGCAGAGTGACAGGGGGCCCCAAGGCCTTT.

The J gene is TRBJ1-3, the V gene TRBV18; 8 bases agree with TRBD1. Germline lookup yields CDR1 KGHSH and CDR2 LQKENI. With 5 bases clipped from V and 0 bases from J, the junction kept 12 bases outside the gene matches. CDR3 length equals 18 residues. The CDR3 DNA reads TGTGCCAGCTCATCAACCAGGGGGCCCGCGCTCTCTGGAAACACCATATATTTT. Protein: CASSSTRGPALSGNTIYF.

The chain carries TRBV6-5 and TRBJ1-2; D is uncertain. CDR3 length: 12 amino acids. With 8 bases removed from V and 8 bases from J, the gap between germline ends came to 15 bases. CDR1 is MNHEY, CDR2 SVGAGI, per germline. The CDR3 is CASWGAEVGYTF. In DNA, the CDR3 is TGTGCCAGCTGGGGAGCTGAGGTCGGCTACACCTTC.

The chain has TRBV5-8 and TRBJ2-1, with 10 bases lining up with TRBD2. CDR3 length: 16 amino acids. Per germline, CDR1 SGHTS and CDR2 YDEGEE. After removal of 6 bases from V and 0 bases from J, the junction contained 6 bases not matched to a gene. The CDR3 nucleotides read TGTGCCAGCATCCCAGAGCGGGGGGGCTCCTACAATGAGCAGTTCTTC. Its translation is CASIPERGGSYNEQFF.

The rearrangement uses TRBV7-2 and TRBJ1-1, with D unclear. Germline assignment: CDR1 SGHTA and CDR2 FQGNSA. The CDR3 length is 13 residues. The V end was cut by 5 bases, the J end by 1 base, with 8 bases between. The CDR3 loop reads CASSLTRNTEAFF. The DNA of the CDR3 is TGTGCCAGCAGCCTAACGAGGAACACTGAAGCTTTCTTT.

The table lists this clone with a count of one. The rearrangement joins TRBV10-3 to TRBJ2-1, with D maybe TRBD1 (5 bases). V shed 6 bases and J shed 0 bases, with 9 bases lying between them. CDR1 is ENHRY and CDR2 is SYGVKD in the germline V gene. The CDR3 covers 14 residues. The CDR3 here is CAIRGQYSYNEQFF. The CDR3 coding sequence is TGTGCCATCAGAGGACAATACTCCTACAATGAGCAGTTCTTC.

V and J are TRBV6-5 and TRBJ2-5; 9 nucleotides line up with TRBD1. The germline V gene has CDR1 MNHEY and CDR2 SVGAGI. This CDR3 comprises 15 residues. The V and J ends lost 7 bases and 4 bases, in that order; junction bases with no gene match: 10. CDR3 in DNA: TGTGCCAGCACGGTATCGGGACAGGGTGGAGAGACCCAGTACTTC. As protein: CASTVSGQGGETQYF.

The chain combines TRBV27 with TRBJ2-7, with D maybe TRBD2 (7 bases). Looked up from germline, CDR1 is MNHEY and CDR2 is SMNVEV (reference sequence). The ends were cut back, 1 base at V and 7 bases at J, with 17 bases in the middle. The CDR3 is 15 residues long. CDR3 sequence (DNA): TGTGCCAGCAGTTTATTAGGGGGGGGGCCGAGAGAGCAGTACTTC. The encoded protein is CASSLLGGGPREQYF.

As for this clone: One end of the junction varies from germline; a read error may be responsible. The CDR3 reads CAVPTVLF. In nucleotides, the CDR3 is TGTGCCGTCCCGACAGTTCTCTTT. The V gene is TRBV2, the J gene TRBJ1-1, with D possibly TRBD1 on 5 matching bases. The CDR3 runs to 8 residues. CDR1 SNHLY and CDR2 FYNNEI come from the germline V gene.

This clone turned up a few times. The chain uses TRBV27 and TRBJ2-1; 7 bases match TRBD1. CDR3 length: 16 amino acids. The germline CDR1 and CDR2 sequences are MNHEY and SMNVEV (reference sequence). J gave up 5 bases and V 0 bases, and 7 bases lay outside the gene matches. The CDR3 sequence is CASSLSPRQGHNEQFF. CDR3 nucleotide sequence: TGTGCCAGCAGTTTATCCCCCCGACAGGGACACAATGAGCAGTTCTTC.

For the CDR3, the DNA is TGTGCCAGCAGCGTAGGTGGGGGGGCCAACAATGAGCAGTTCTTC. It encodes CASSVGGGANNEQFF. The gene calls are TRBV9 and TRBJ2-1; D may be TRBD2 (7 bases). Trimming left V 0 bases short and J 5 bases short, with 12 bases between. This CDR3 is built from 15 residues. Germline CDR1 and CDR2: SGDLS and YYNGEE.